The T cell receptor (beta chain) described here comes from a study of T cell repertoires in cytomegalovirus infection. General study findings and limits: CMV carriers having the relevant HLA were flagged by cumulative public TCR beta family frequency.

TCRdb processed the reads anew with MiXCR; each CDR3 protein has one entry. The profile shows roughly 340,000 distinct CDR3 sequences, 25% to 35% of them singletons. The V gene lost 0 bases and the J gene lost 1 base, with 7 bases spanning the gap. This CDR3 is built from 14 residues. The germline gives CDR1 DFQATT, CDR2 SNEGSKA (reference sequence). A remark on this clonotype: Its cognate antigen is unknown.

This TCR was sampled from a human donor in good health (CMV status not recorded). Some clones in this sample may be carry-over from other donors' samples. The sequences come from cultured PBMCs, collected from culture after CMV antigen stimulation. V and J are TRBV20-1 and TRBJ2-1; the D is unclear. The CDR3 DNA reads as TGCAGTGCTAGAGATGGGAAGTCCTACAATGAGCAGTTCTTC. Amino acid sequence: CSARDGKSYNEQFF.